Sequencing of this TCR beta chain was carried out in a study of response to subunit inactivated influenza vaccine. MiXCR was run by TCRdb on the RT-PCR reads, yielding one entry per CDR3 protein. The sample carries approximately 480,000 distinct CDR3 sequences, 9.5% to 13% recorded once. This clonotype was counted between two and nine times. Its antigen remains unknown. Study outcomes and limitations: There was a suggestion from the authors that each seasonal influenza vaccination recruits few new T cells.

The CDR3 length is 14 residues. In germline, CDR1 is SGHTA, CDR2 FQGNSA. Trimming shortened V by 5 bases and J by 7 bases, and 14 bases separated the two germline ends. The source was PBMCs from blood, collected more than 35 days after vaccination. The sequence derives from a man in his forties or fifties who received an inactivated influenza vaccine. The chain combines TRBV7-2 with TRBJ2-2, with D possibly being TRBD2 (5 bases). CDR3 residues: CASSPFSGGGELFF. CDR3 sequence (DNA): TGTGCCAGCAGCCCATTTTCCGGAGGCGGGGAGCTGTTTTTT.